This TCR beta chain is from a study of cytomegalovirus exposure and HLA in healthy donors (dated by TCRdb to 2017 to 2019). At the level of the whole study: In an earlier analysis of several hundred of the donors, approximately 300 Gb of sequence data and 100 million or so unique TCR beta sequences from 150 million to 200 million T cells were reported. An early release covering roughly 600 HLA-typed donors comprised about 300 gigabases of sequencing data and tens of millions of unique TCR sequences. Of the 300 to 450 genotyped donors, less than 90% were placed in the genetic ancestry cluster associated with self-reported Caucasian donors. The study aimed to test whether signatures of past pathogen exposure could be identified by cataloging public T cell receptors. The study profiled the T cell repertoires of hundreds of subjects by immunosequencing and related them to cytomegalovirus serostatus. Along with the roughly 670-subject first cohort, a separate validation cohort of over a hundred different subjects was used. To predict cytomegalovirus infection status, the study combined high-throughput TCR immunosequencing, statistical association of individual TCRs with disease status, and machine learning. A later analysis re-analyzed previously published TCR beta repertoires from roughly 690 donors and added high-resolution HLA genotyping to study TCR occurrence patterns. The later analysis used no new phenotypic data to find candidate immune exposures, relying instead on TCR beta sequences and their occurrence across donors. To decide whether each TCR beta V gene segment behaved as functional or pseudogenic, an earlier analysis of approximately 590 of the donors relied on high-throughput TCR beta sequencing. Donor age, sex, ethnicity and CMV serostatus were collected together with the repertoire data. In a later genetic analysis, genome-wide SNP genotypes for about 55% of the roughly 700 donors were used, and that subset was treated as a discovery cohort. All discovery cohort repertoires had been generated on a single sequencing platform. HLA typing covered class I and class II loci at four-digit resolution. Typing coverage differed by locus: A, B, C, DRB1 and DQB1 were typed in roughly 629-630 donors, DQA1 in roughly 500, DPA1 in 606, and DPB1 in roughly 470. Because of strong linkage in the cohort, roughly five DR-DQ haplotypes were treated as single units for association and clustering. Among 350 to 400 genotyped donors of the cohort, an average of roughly 240,000 unique TCR beta nucleotide sequences were sequenced per donor, roughly 20% of them non-productive. What the study reported, not specific to this receptor: Because HLA typing was missing for some donors at each locus, association tests included only the typed subset. Over 15 rarely observed V segments, including chromosome 9 orphons, were excluded from the earlier analysis of approximately 500 of the donors because counts were too low. Roughly uniform sequencing depth across donors was assumed in presence/absence analyses, although this assumption may not hold. Correlated functional status among segregating V segments might reflect linkage disequilibrium, but an unknown experimental factor could not be ruled out. Most TCR sequences were seen in very few donors, while some public TCRs were found in many individuals. Compared with the 666-donor mean, donors in an Asian-associated ancestry cluster had fewer N-insertions in productive TCRs, according to a later genetic analysis. The study listed 150 to 200 TCR beta chains as associated with cytomegalovirus. In a later analysis, HLA-associated TCR beta chains showed more clonal expansion and lower generation probabilities than non-associated chains that were equally common. The only immune exposure information available for the cohort was CMV serostatus. Assigning TCR associations to individual alleles was difficult when HLA alleles, especially DR and DQ, strongly co-occurred. Most CMV-associated TCR beta chains appeared to be HLA-restricted in a later analysis, and the HLA associations seemed to be driven largely by CMV exposure. A group of highly shared sequence variants was considered likely to be a technical artifact of the sequencing pipeline. In vitro tests confirmed that a few of the cytomegalovirus-associated TCR beta chains recognize cytomegalovirus antigens. A later analysis found that TCR association rates varied across HLA loci, with DRB1 alleles showing the most associated TCRs and HLA-C alleles the fewest. Some IMGT-functional V segments, including TRBV6-2 and TRBV6-3, could not be distinguished by the 87-base-pair reads and were therefore excluded. A further reported finding was that TCR beta sequences accurately predicted the HLA-A and HLA-B alleles for most subjects in the first cohort. An earlier analysis of some 560 of the donors showed that most TCR beta V segments appeared in productive rearrangements either about 87% or about 30% of the time, which broadly matched IMGT annotations. At a false discovery rate of 0.05, a later analysis linked 15,000 to 20,000 TCR beta sequences to specific HLA alleles. Cytomegalovirus status was reported to be diagnosed by the classifier with high specificity and sensitivity in both the original and validation cohorts. It was suggested by the authors that the approach could potentially be generalized to other disease states and immunological phenotypes. In a later analysis, several top co-occurrence clusters were reported to appear linked to parvovirus B19, influenza, CMV and Epstein-Barr virus. Only TCR beta chains were sequenced in this cohort, and the absence of alpha or paired-chain data limited detectable features. A later genetic analysis associated a missense DCLRE1C variant with V-gene and J-gene trimming of TCR beta chains, and an independent cohort replicated the association.

Note on this clone: Which antigen it targets is not known. No base quality values were provided; no much bigger clone lies one nucleotide off.

Reading from cysteine to phenylalanine, the CDR3 counts 15 amino acids. The retained sequence is limited to the CDR3, 45 bases, with the frame set at the first base. Via the germline V gene (reference sequence), CDR1 is LNHNV and CDR2 YYDKDF. Germline trimming: 6 bases from V, 4 bases from J; junction bases outside gene matches: 7. The cohort consisted of 600 to 700 healthy bone marrow donors. At the time of sampling, all cohort members were nominally healthy, though unrecorded immune exposures were likely present. The donor tested CMV seropositive and was one of the 289 seropositive cohort members. Every donor gave a peripheral blood sample, and the peripheral blood mononuclear cells from that sample were used for TCR beta sequencing. The Qiagen DNeasy Blood Extraction Kit was used to extract genomic DNA from the blood cell samples. The protocol used for the library was the immunoSEQ multiplex PCR assay. For the multiplex PCR, a mixture combining 60 forward primers for TCR Vbeta segments and 13 reverse primers for TCR Jbeta segments was used. The CDR3 region of rearranged TCR beta genes was amplified from genomic DNA with a multiplex PCR assay. On the Illumina HiSeq System, the amplified TCR beta libraries were sequenced as 87-base-pair reads. Processing in the source paper ran as follows. Across the roughly 600 repertoires, a later analysis counted tens of millions of unique TCR beta chains, about 10 million of which were shared by at least two donors. Raw reads were error-corrected and collapsed into unique sequences by a nearest-neighbor algorithm in which closely related sequences were merged to remove PCR and sequencing errors. V, D and J gene segments were assigned by aligning CDR3 sequences to IMGT reference sequences. Each retained sequence needed at least a six-nucleotide match to both a V gene segment and a J gene segment. A rearrangement counted as productive if the CDR3 had no stop codons and remained in frame with V and J, and every other rearrangement counted as non-productive. Following IMGT convention, CDR3 was defined as the stretch from the second conserved V-encoded cysteine up to the conserved J-encoded phenylalanine. Sequences without an unambiguous match to a single V gene segment were excluded from the earlier analysis of 450 to 750 of the donors. An earlier analysis of a few hundred of the donors called V segments functional above 56.7% productive rearrangements and segregating when the between-donor standard deviation exceeded 5%. A statistical classification framework was built for diagnosing cytomegalovirus status from the catalog of TCR beta chain sequences. In a later analysis, TCR nucleotide sequences were compared against IMGT/GENE-DB human TR gene sequences so that V and J genes could be assigned. The TCRdist pipeline was used in a later analysis to assign CDR3 sequences and most-parsimonious VDJ recombination scenarios. A later analysis defined each TCR beta chain by its CDR3 amino acid sequence plus V-gene family, and excluded reads lacking a unique V-gene family. A later analysis removed 592 highly shared, low-generation-probability nucleotide sequences to deal with suspected cross-contamination and a sequencing artifact. In a later analysis, a clonal expansion index for each public chain was calculated from normalized within-repertoire ranks of inferred template counts. A later analysis computed generation probabilities with a VDJ recombination model fitted to out-of-frame rearrangements, and checked the results against IGoR. Hypergeometric tests were used in a later analysis to score TCR-TCR, TCR-HLA and TCR-CMV co-occurrence, with a repertoire-size bias correction applied to the TCR pairs. To estimate false discovery rates, a later analysis permuted the HLA or CMV assignments 20 times. A later analysis grouped co-occurring TCRs with DBSCAN, adding TCRdist sequence similarity when clustering within HLA-allele-positive subsets. Repertoires with fewer than 30,000 or more than 120,000 public chains were left out of co-occurrence clustering, as were five repertoires with anomalous nucleotide sharing. In its TCRdb copy, this immuneACCESS table keeps in-frame sequences only and misses some clones. Where compared with another copy, unresolved V genes explain less than half of these, and the others have no known cause. That table is the source of V, J and clone size, and D and trimming were worked out from the DNA. Present in this sample are 100,000 to 120,000 clones, less than 85% of which were seen just once. Roughly 12% of the sample is taken by the ten largest.

Material for sequencing was PBMCs. Here the chain combines TRBV15 and TRBJ2-1, with 9 middle bases fitting TRBD1. This clonotype was sampled from a man aged 30 to 39 in good health and CMV-seropositive. For the CDR3, the sequence is CATSIRTGEYNEQFF. The sequenced DNA: TGTGCCACCAGTATAAGGACAGGGGAATACAATGAGCAGTTCTTC.